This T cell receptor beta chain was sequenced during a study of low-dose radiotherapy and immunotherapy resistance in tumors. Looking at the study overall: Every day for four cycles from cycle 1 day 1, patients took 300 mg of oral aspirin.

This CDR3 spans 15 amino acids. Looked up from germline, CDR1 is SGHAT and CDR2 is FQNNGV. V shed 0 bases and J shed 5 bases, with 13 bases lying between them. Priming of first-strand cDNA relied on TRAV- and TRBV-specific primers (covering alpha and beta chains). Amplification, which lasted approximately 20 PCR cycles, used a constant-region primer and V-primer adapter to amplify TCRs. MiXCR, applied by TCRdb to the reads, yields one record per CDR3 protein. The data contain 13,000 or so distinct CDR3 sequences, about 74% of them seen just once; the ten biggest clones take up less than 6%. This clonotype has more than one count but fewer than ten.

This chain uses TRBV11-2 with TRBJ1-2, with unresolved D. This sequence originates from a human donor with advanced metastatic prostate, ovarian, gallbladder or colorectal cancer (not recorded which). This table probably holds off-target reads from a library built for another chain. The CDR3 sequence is CASSLDIGSTYGYTF. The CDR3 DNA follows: TGTGCCAGCAGCTTAGATATAGGGTCTACGTATGGCTACACCTTC.